A single sample gave rise to the 28 T cell receptor beta chains below, sequenced in a study of blood T cell repertoires in COVID-19. The repertoire was sequenced with immunoSEQ multiplex PCR; TCRdb's copy has only in-frame clones and lacks some. Of approximately 120,000 clones in the sample, approximately 83% were seen once. What was sequenced was peripheral blood. Source of these receptors: a woman aged 45-65 years who had recovered from COVID-19.

V and J are TRBV11-3 and TRBJ2-7, with unresolved D. Germline lookup yields CDR1 SGHNT and CDR2 YENEEA. V lost 5 bases, J lost 5 bases, and 10 bases lay in between. The CDR3 is 12 amino acids. The CDR3 loop reads CASSPSFDEQYF. DNA of the CDR3: TGTGCCAGCAGCCCCTCTTTCGACGAGCAGTACTTC. Based on the CDR3 plus reference TRBV11-3 and TRBJ2-7, the full variable domain is EAGVVQSPRYKIIEKKQPVAFWCNPISGHNTLYWYLQNLGQGPELLIRYENEEAVDDSQLPKDRFSAERLKGVDSTLKIQPAELGDSAVYLCASSPSFDEQYFGPGTRLTVT.

This rearrangement joins TRBV7-2 to TRBJ2-5; D ambiguous. Germline values: CDR1 SGHTA, CDR2 FQGNSA. The CDR3 is 14 residues long. V lost 5 bases to trimming and J lost 6 bases, with 16 bases between them. CDR3 region: CASSDVRGSKTQYF. In nucleotides, the CDR3 is TGTGCCAGCAGCGATGTGAGAGGTTCGAAGACCCAGTACTTC.

In DNA form, the CDR3 reads TGTGCCAGCAGCTTAGCGCAGGGGCGCACTGAAGCTTTCTTT. Translation gives CASSLAQGRTEAFF. J is TRBJ1-1 and V is TRBV7-8, with D tentatively TRBD1 (6 bases). V lost 0 bases, J lost 4 bases, and 9 bases lay in between. Germline loops: CDR1 SGHVS, CDR2 FQNEAQ. The CDR3 sequence is 14 residues long. The full variable domain, in which reference TRBV7-8 and TRBJ1-1 provide the parts outside the CDR3, is GAGVSQSPRYKVAKRGQDVALRCDPISGHVSLFWYQQALGQGPEFLTYFQNEAQLDKSGLPSDRFFAERPEGSVSTLKIQRTQQEDSAVYLCASSLAQGRTEAFFGQGTRLTVV.

The sample holds one count of this clone. V usage is TRBV30 and J usage is TRBJ1-5; 7 nucleotides align to TRBD1. The V and J ends lost 0 bases and 3 bases, in that order; junction bases with no gene match: 11. The germline V gene encodes CDR1 GTSNPN and CDR2 SVGIG (reference sequence). This CDR3 region has 17 residues. CDR3 bases: TGTGCCTGGAGTGTACCCCGACAGGGAGGATACAATCAGCCCCAGCATTTT. Translation gives CAWSVPRQGGYNQPQHF.

Regarding this clone: The identical CDR3 is also encoded by other nucleotide sequences in the sample. The chain couples TRBV5-1 to TRBJ2-5, with 7 nucleotides matching TRBD1. This CDR3 has 14 amino acids. The V gene end was trimmed by 1 base and the J gene end by 2 bases; junction bases not matched to a gene: 2. The germline V gene has CDR1 SGHRS and CDR2 YFSETQ. DNA for the CDR3: TGCGCCAGCAGCTTGACAGGGGCGCAAGAGACCCAGTACTTC. It translates to CASSLTGAQETQYF. Supplemented by reference TRBV5-1 and TRBJ2-5, the full variable domain reads KAGVTQTPRYLIKTRGQQVTLSCSPISGHRSVSWYQQTPGQGLQFLFEYFSETQRNKGNFPGRFSGRQFSNSRSEMNVSTLELGDSALYLCASSLTGAQETQYFGPGTRLLVL.

The chain uses TRBV7-2 and TRBJ2-7, with 10 bases lining up with TRBD1. The V and J ends lost 3 bases and 4 bases, in that order; junction bases with no gene match: 12. The germline gives CDR1 SGHTA, CDR2 FQGNSA. This CDR3 region has 17 residues. The CDR3 region is CASSFGTGAWGAYEQYF. The CDR3 DNA follows: TGTGCCAGCAGCTTCGGGACAGGGGCGTGGGGAGCGTACGAGCAGTACTTC.

This rearrangement joins TRBV19 to TRBJ2-6; 9 nucleotides align to TRBD1. The CDR3 loop spans 17 amino acids. The germline V gene has CDR1 LNHDA and CDR2 SQIVND (reference sequence). V lost 8 bases and J lost 0; bases outside the gene matches: 8. The CDR3 reads CASSPGTGSSGANVLTF. The CDR3 region has the DNA TGTGCCAGTTCGCCTGGGACAGGGTCCTCTGGGGCCAACGTCCTGACTTTC.

The chain is built from TRBV5-4 and TRBJ2-1; 8 bases are shared with TRBD1. The V gene's germline CDR1 is SGHNT and CDR2 YYREEE (reference sequence). CDR3 length equals 14 residues. J gave up 7 bases and V 5 bases, and 8 bases lay outside the gene matches. CDR3 protein: CASRDRGHRNEQFF. CDR3 sequence (DNA): TGTGCCAGCAGAGACAGGGGTCATCGGAATGAGCAGTTCTTC.

V gene TRBV3-1 (or the pseudogene TRBV3-2) combines with J gene TRBJ1-2; TRBD1 is a possible D gene (6 bases). V shed 6 bases and J shed 7 bases, with 21 bases lying between them. From germline, CDR1 is LGHDT and CDR2 YNNKEL (reference sequence). This CDR3 comprises 15 residues. The CDR3, as DNA: TGTGCCAGCAGGGTCGGGACACACATTCAGGGTGGCTACACCTTC. This translates into CASRVGTHIQGGYTF.

V gene TRBV7-3 combines with J gene TRBJ2-1; 7 positions match TRBD1. This CDR3 spans 13 amino acids. CDR1 and CDR2 from the germline V gene are SGHTA and FQGTGA. V lost 5 bases to trimming and J lost 9 bases; unmatched junction nucleotides: 7. Written as DNA, the CDR3 is TGTGCCAGCAGCCGCGATCGGACAGGTGAGCAGTTCTTC. Residues: CASSRDRTGEQFF.

This clone was seen only once. The V gene is TRBV5-4, the J gene TRBJ1-1; D is unresolved. Germline lookup yields CDR1 SGHNT and CDR2 YYREEE (reference sequence). Trimming removed 4 bases at V and 5 bases at J, with 15 bases between. There are 14 residues in the CDR3. The CDR3 nucleotides read TGTGCCAGCAGCCCGACCGGGAGATCAACTGAAGCTTTCTTT. Amino acid sequence: CASSPTGRSTEAFF.

The J gene is TRBJ1-1, the V gene TRBV27, with 8 nucleotides matching TRBD1. CDR1 is MNHEY and CDR2 is SMNVEV in the germline V gene (reference sequence). V gave up 7 bases and J gave up 5 bases; unmatched junction bases: 9. The CDR3 is 14 amino acids. The CDR3 is CASMLWTGQTEAFF. In nucleotides, the CDR3 is TGTGCCAGCATGCTCTGGACAGGGCAGACTGAAGCTTTCTTT.

The chain recombines TRBV7-9 with TRBJ1-1, with TRBD1 as a possible D gene (5 bases). The CDR3 contains 14 residues. V lost 5 bases and J 4 bases, leaving 14 bases between the germline ends. The germline gives CDR1 SEHNR, CDR2 FQNEAQ (reference sequence). The DNA for the CDR3 is TGTGCCAGCAGCCCAGTCGGGGGGACCACTGAAGCTTTCTTT. Its protein is CASSPVGGTTEAFF.

This sequence joins TRBV2 and TRBJ2-2; 11 positions agree with TRBD2. Germline V gene data show CDR1 as SNHLY and CDR2 as FYNNEI. V shed 6 bases and J 2 bases; nucleotides not matched to a gene: 8. This CDR3 is built from 17 residues. The CDR3 nucleotides read TGTGCCAGCAGCTTCTCCGGACTAGCGGGTAACACCGGGGAGCTGTTTTTT. Its translation: CASSFSGLAGNTGELFF.

The J gene is TRBJ2-3, the V gene TRBV20-1, with TRBD2 identical over 7 bases. CDR1 is DFQATT and CDR2 is SNEGSKA in the germline V gene (reference sequence). The CDR3 runs 14 residues. The V gene end was trimmed by 3 bases and the J gene end by 6 bases; junction bases not matched to a gene: 9. This CDR3 reads CSASSREWGDTQYF. CDR3 nucleotide sequence: TGCAGTGCTAGTTCGCGGGAGTGGGGGGATACGCAGTATTTT.

The chain is built from TRBV19 and TRBJ1-3; tentative D call: TRBD1 (5 bases). Germline V gene data show CDR1 as LNHDA and CDR2 as SQIVND (reference sequence). This CDR3 has 14 amino acids. V was pared by 10 bases and J by 0 bases, with 13 bases between. CDR3 bases: TGTGCCACACGACAGCCTTACTCTGGAAACACCATATATTTT. Protein sequence: CATRQPYSGNTIYF.

The V call is TRBV6-5, the J call TRBJ2-7; 9 nucleotides agree with TRBD1. J gave up 2 bases and V 5 bases, and 4 bases lay outside the gene matches. Germline CDR1 MNHEY, CDR2 SVGAGI. The CDR3 totals 14 residues. The CDR3: CASSQTGGTYEQYF. CDR3 nucleotides: TGTGCCAGCAGTCAGACAGGGGGGACCTACGAGCAGTACTTC.

CDR3 sequence reads: CASSLQGNGYTF. DNA for the CDR3: TGTGCCAGCAGTTTACAGGGTAATGGCTACACCTTC. The genes are TRBV12-3 or TRBV12-4 and TRBJ1-2, with D perhaps TRBD1 (5 bases). The CDR3 totals 12 residues. V dropped 2 bases and J dropped 6 bases, with 7 bases sitting between them.

The chain carries TRBV6-2 or TRBV6-3 and TRBJ1-2; 8 positions match TRBD1. The V segment lost 2 bases and the J segment 7 bases; nucleotides outside the gene matches: 6. Germline V gives CDR1 MNHEY, CDR2 SVGEGT. This CDR3 contains 14 residues. The CDR3 loop is CASSYGQGSSGYTF. Here the CDR3 DNA reads TGTGCCAGCAGTTACGGACAGGGATCAAGTGGCTACACCTTC.

This chain uses TRBV30 with TRBJ1-4; no clear D. The CDR3 runs to 15 residues. CDR1 is GTSNPN, CDR2 SVGIG, per germline (reference sequence). V was clipped by 0 bases and J by 1 base, with 9 bases between them. CDR3 nucleotides: TGTGCCTGGAGTGTTAATCTCCGAACTAATGAAAAACTGTTTTTT. Translating gives CAWSVNLRTNEKLFF.

The chain employs TRBV16 and TRBJ2-6, with D unresolved. This CDR3 has 15 residues. Trimming shortened V by 8 bases and J by 13 bases, and 24 bases separated the two germline ends. Germline V gives CDR1 KGHSY, CDR2 FQNENV. The CDR3 loop is CASQRYYVMPLVLTF. The CDR3 DNA reads as TGTGCCAGCCAGCGATATTACGTAATGCCCCTGGTCCTGACTTTC. Supplemented by reference TRBV16 and TRBJ2-6, the full variable domain reads GEEVAQTPKHLVRGEGQKAKLYCAPIKGHSYVFWYQQVLKNEFKFLISFQNENVFDETGMPKERFSAKCLPNSPCSLEIQATKLEDSAVYFCASQRYYVMPLVLTFGAGSRLTVL.

This chain joins TRBV25-1 and TRBJ2-7; D is uncertain. From germline, CDR1 is MGHDK and CDR2 SYGVNS. V was shortened by 6 bases and J by 3 bases, with 12 bases between the two germline ends. The CDR3 covers 13 residues. The CDR3 loop is CASSPTPSYEQYF. For the CDR3, the DNA is TGTGCCAGCAGCCCAACCCCGAGCTACGAGCAGTACTTC.

V gene TRBV12-5 combines with J gene TRBJ2-6; 9 nucleotides align to TRBD1. This CDR3 contains 20 residues. The germline gives CDR1 LGHNT, CDR2 FRNRAP. J was trimmed by 0 bases and V by 0 bases; bases with no gene match: 9. CDR3 bases: TGTGCTAGTGGTTTGGTACGAGTAGGACAGGGGAGCTCTGGGGCCAACGTCCTGACTTTC. Translation: CASGLVRVGQGSSGANVLTF.

The chain recombines TRBV3-1 (or the pseudogene TRBV3-2) with TRBJ2-5; D might be TRBD1 (6 bases). Germline V gene sequence: CDR1 LGHDT, CDR2 YNNKEL (reference sequence). The CDR3 loop spans 14 amino acids. The germline V and J ends were trimmed by 3 bases and 6 bases, with 14 bases remaining between them. The CDR3 DNA reads as TGTGCCAGCAGCCAGGGGGCGGCGGAACAGACCCAGTACTTC. Its protein product is CASSQGAAEQTQYF.

The chain links TRBV7-9 to TRBJ1-3; D is undetermined. Germline lookup yields CDR1 SEHNR and CDR2 FQNEAQ (reference sequence). This CDR3 region has 13 residues. V was clipped by 6 bases and J by 0 bases, with 6 bases between them. The CDR3, as DNA: TGTGCCAGCAGGGAGGGCTCTGGAAACACCATATATTTT. As protein: CASREGSGNTIYF.

The chain links TRBV4-1 to TRBJ2-5; D possibly corresponds to TRBD1 (5 bases). The CDR3 runs 18 residues. Trimming removed 0 bases from V and 1 base from J, with 18 bases in between. From germline, CDR1 is MGHRA and CDR2 YSYEKL. The CDR3 region is CASSQDVGRSPIQETQYF. The DNA for the CDR3 is TGCGCCAGCAGCCAAGATGTGGGGCGGTCCCCTATCCAAGAGACCCAGTACTTC.

The CDR3 DNA sequence: TGTGCTAGTGCCCGAGGACAGGCCGATGGACAGCCCCAGCATTTT. Amino acids: CASARGQADGQPQHF. The gene calls are TRBV12-5 and TRBJ1-5; 7 bases align to TRBD1. In germline, CDR1 is LGHNT, CDR2 FRNRAP. Losses at the gene ends were 7 bases for V and 7 bases for J; bases not matched to a gene: 13. The CDR3 extends over 15 amino acids.

This chain joins TRBV4-1 and TRBJ1-4, with 7 bases lining up with TRBD1. Losses at the gene ends were 4 bases for V and 4 bases for J; bases not matched to a gene: 3. CDR3 size: 14 residues. From germline, CDR1 is MGHRA and CDR2 YSYEKL. The CDR3 coding sequence is TGCGCCAGCAGCCTAGGGGACAGTAATGAAAAACTGTTTTTT. As protein: CASSLGDSNEKLFF.